What follows are 18 T cell receptor beta chains derived from one specimen sequenced in a study of cytomegalovirus exposure and HLA in healthy donors. Primers: 60 Vbeta forward and 13 Jbeta reverse. The assay was immunoSEQ multiplex PCR, and TCRdb's table has in-frame clones only and misses some. The sample consists of about 170,000 clones, around 78% of them appearing once. The sequencing sample was made of PBMCs. All receptors derive from a woman aged 45-60 years in good health and CMV-seropositive.

In regard to this clone: Other DNA sequences from this sample encode an identical CDR3 as well. This chain links TRBV12-5 with TRBJ1-5, with 9 bases aligning to TRBD1. The CDR3 is 15 amino acids. Germline CDR1 LGHNT, CDR2 FRNRAP. The J segment lost 4 bases and the V segment lost 6 bases, leaving 7 bases of the junction unmatched. The CDR3 coding sequence is TGTGCTAGTGGCCGATCGGGACAGGGTAATCAGCCCCAGCATTTT. Translated, it gives CASGRSGQGNQPQHF.

The chain is built from TRBV7-6 and TRBJ2-7; 8 nucleotides line up with TRBD2. V gave up 1 base and J gave up 1 base; unmatched junction bases: 9. The CDR3 length is 17 residues. CDR1 is SGHVS, CDR2 FNYEAQ, per germline. CDR3 amino acids: CASSLEGSGAGSYEQYF. CDR3 coding DNA: TGTGCCAGCAGCTTAGAGGGTAGCGGGGCCGGGTCCTACGAGCAGTACTTC.

This clone has a handful of counts. This chain joins TRBV6-5 and TRBJ1-6; 9 nucleotides agree with TRBD1. J was trimmed by 4 bases and V by 6 bases; bases with no gene match: 4. Germline assignment: CDR1 MNHEY and CDR2 SVGAGI. The CDR3 extends over 15 amino acids. The CDR3 nucleotides read TGTGCCAGCAGGGAACAGGGGGCTTATAATTCACCCCTCCACTTT. Translation gives CASREQGAYNSPLHF.

V gene TRBV30 combines with J gene TRBJ1-3; D gene ambiguous. Trimming took off 4 bases at V and 1 base at J, with 5 bases between the two ends. Per the germline V gene, CDR1 is GTSNPN and CDR2 is SVGIG (reference sequence). CDR3 size: 12 residues. The CDR3 nucleotides read TGTGCCTGGAAACAATCTGGAAACACCATATATTTT. It yields the protein CAWKQSGNTIYF.

The chain joins TRBV6-1 to TRBJ1-6; TRBD1 might be the D (6 bases). The CDR3 is 15 residues long. Trimming stripped 6 bases from V and 3 bases from J, with 12 bases between. The germline V gene has CDR1 MNHNS and CDR2 SASEGT. CDR3 loop: CASRLTGYYNSPLHF. The CDR3 coding sequence is TGTGCCAGCAGGTTGACAGGCTACTATAATTCACCCCTCCACTTT.

The rearrangement joins TRBV7-9 to TRBJ2-5; 10 positions match TRBD2. The J segment lost 2 bases and the V segment lost 0 bases, leaving 3 bases of the junction unmatched. This CDR3 comprises 16 residues. Germline V gene lookup returns CDR1 SEHNR and CDR2 FQNEAQ (reference sequence). CDR3 nucleotides: TGTGCCAGCAGCTTAGCGCTAGCGGGGGATCAAGAGACCCAGTACTTC. Translating it yields CASSLALAGDQETQYF.

J is TRBJ1-2 and V is TRBV6-1, with 8 bases fitting TRBD1. This CDR3 has 16 amino acids. V dropped 2 bases and J dropped 4; count of bases not matched to a gene: 9. In germline, CDR1 is MNHNS, CDR2 SASEGT. Here the CDR3 reads CASSEIGQGASYGYTF. In nucleotides, the CDR3 is TGTGCCAGCAGTGAAATTGGGCAGGGGGCCTCCTATGGCTACACCTTC.

The V and J genes are TRBV6-5 and TRBJ2-7; 7 bases are shared with TRBD2. V shed 5 bases, J shed 7 bases, and the junction held 11 bases outside the gene matches. The CDR3 has 14 residues. Per germline, CDR1 MNHEY and CDR2 SVGAGI. The DNA for the CDR3 is TGTGCCAGCAGTCTCTTCCGGGAGGCTAGGGAGCAGTACTTC. Its translation is CASSLFREAREQYF.

The V gene is TRBV7-6, the J gene TRBJ1-6; D remains ambiguous. Trimming removed 5 bases at V and 5 bases at J, with 13 bases between. The germline V gene has CDR1 SGHVS and CDR2 FNYEAQ. This CDR3 is built from 15 residues. DNA for the CDR3: TGTGCCAGCAGCCCCTCGCGGGTGCATAATTCACCCCTCCACTTT. This encodes CASSPSRVHNSPLHF.

The chain links TRBV9 to TRBJ2-2, with TRBD2 matching over 8 bases. V gave up 3 bases and J gave up 0 bases; unmatched junction bases: 4. The CDR3 covers 16 residues. Germline assignment: CDR1 SGDLS and CDR2 YYNGEE. The CDR3 DNA is TGTGCCAGCAGCGGGGGACTAGTCGCGAACACCGGGGAGCTGTTTTTT. Translation gives CASSGGLVANTGELFF.

This chain connects TRBV6-5 to TRBJ1-4, with a possible D match to TRBD1 (6 bases). V lost 4 bases and J lost 7, with 13 bases in between. Germline V gene sequence: CDR1 MNHEY, CDR2 SVGAGI. The CDR3 runs 14 residues. The CDR3 sequence is CASSFVAGAEKLFF. Here the CDR3 DNA reads TGTGCCAGCAGTTTCGTGGCAGGGGCTGAAAAACTGTTTTTT.

This clone came up a few times. The chain couples TRBV9 to TRBJ2-2, with D perhaps matching TRBD2 (6 bases). Looked up from germline, CDR1 is SGDLS and CDR2 is YYNGEE. Trimming removed 2 bases at V and 4 bases at J, with 9 bases between. This CDR3 has 14 amino acids. The CDR3 bases are TGTGCCAGCAGCGTGACTAGTGTCACCGGGGAGCTGTTTTTT. Protein: CASSVTSVTGELFF.

J is TRBJ1-2 and V is TRBV7-6; 10 bases agree with TRBD1. V gave up 1 base and J gave up 8 bases; unmatched junction bases: 7. Germline V lookup: CDR1 SGHVS, CDR2 FNYEAQ. The CDR3 is 15 amino acids. For the CDR3, the DNA is TGTGCCAGCAGCTTAGAAGAGACAGGGGGCGGAGGCTACACCTTC. This translates into CASSLEETGGGGYTF.

V and J are TRBV4-1 and TRBJ2-3, with D possibly TRBD2 on 6 matching bases. Germline CDR1 MGHRA, CDR2 YSYEKL. Trimming removed 4 bases from V and 0 bases from J, with 11 bases in between. This CDR3 has 15 amino acids. The CDR3 sequence: CASSLSGPSTDTQYF. The CDR3 bases are TGCGCCAGCAGCCTTAGCGGACCGAGCACAGATACGCAGTATTTT.

Only a few counts were recorded for this clone. This chain joins TRBV6-5 and TRBJ1-4; the match to TRBD1 covers 9 bases. The V and J ends lost 6 bases and 5 bases, in that order; junction bases with no gene match: 7. Germline assignment: CDR1 MNHEY and CDR2 SVGAGI. There are 15 residues in the CDR3. CDR3 in amino acids: CASSQGTGLNEKLFF. Here the CDR3 DNA reads TGTGCCAGCAGCCAAGGGACAGGGTTAAATGAAAAACTGTTTTTT.

The J gene is TRBJ1-1, the V gene TRBV6-1; TRBD1 matches at 8 bases. Germline V gives CDR1 MNHNS, CDR2 SASEGT. The V gene end was trimmed by 6 bases and the J gene end by 1 base; junction bases not matched to a gene: 4. The CDR3 extends over 14 amino acids. The CDR3 region has the DNA TGTGCCAGCAGGCCTGGACAGGGGAACACTGAAGCTTTCTTT. The encoded protein is CASRPGQGNTEAFF.

This chain links TRBV10-3 with TRBJ1-1; TRBD1 matches 7 bases. The germline V gene encodes CDR1 ENHRY and CDR2 SYGVKD. V was pared by 6 bases and J by 3 bases, with 4 bases of the junction left unmatched. The CDR3 is made up of 13 amino acids. CDR3 coding DNA: TGTGCCATCAGAGGGGGCGCGTACACTGAAGCTTTCTTT. It codes for CAIRGGAYTEAFF.

In this sample, this clone turned up a few times. V is TRBV6-1 and J is TRBJ1-6; 8 bases fit TRBD1. The CDR3 has 15 residues. The V and J ends lost 6 bases and 9 bases, in that order; junction bases with no gene match: 10. Germline V gives CDR1 MNHNS, CDR2 SASEGT. CDR3 coding DNA: TGTGCCAGCAGGGTCGGACAGGGCGTGAGTTCACCCCTCCACTTT. This encodes CASRVGQGVSSPLHF.